Listed here are 2 T cell receptor beta chains from one sample, sequenced in a study of blood T cell repertoires in COVID-19 (dated by TCRdb to 2019 to 2021). Library preparation was by the immunoSEQ multiplex PCR assay. TCRdb took this table from immuneACCESS and kept in-frame rearrangements with V and J called. Such tables lack part of the clones; where checked against another copy, unresolved V genes explain under half of the gap, and the rest is unexplained. This sample gives about 160,000 clones in total; 80% to 85% of them show up just once. More than 7% of the sample lies in the top ten. Material for sequencing was peripheral blood. The receptors shown here come from a woman of 80 years or more with active or convalescent COVID-19.

The genes are TRBV11-2 and TRBJ1-1; 8 positions agree with TRBD1. Germline CDR1 is SGHAT and CDR2 is FQNNGV. This CDR3 contains 17 residues. V dropped 4 bases and J dropped 3; count of bases not matched to a gene: 13. The CDR3 sequence: CASSSPGQDLWHTEAFF. In nucleotides, the CDR3 is TGTGCCAGCAGCTCGCCGGGACAGGACCTTTGGCACACTGAAGCTTTCTTT.

This clone was seen only a few times. The chain couples TRBV5-4 to TRBJ1-2; 11 bases align to TRBD1. CDR3 length equals 12 residues. The J segment lost 8 bases and the V segment lost 5 bases, leaving 2 bases of the junction unmatched. Germline lookup yields CDR1 SGHNT and CDR2 YYREEE (reference sequence). CDR3 coding DNA: TGTGCCAGCAGGGACAGGGGGCAAGGCTACACCTTC. It codes for CASRDRGQGYTF.